These 16 T cell receptor beta chains came from one sample sequenced in a study of shared clonotypes between healthy human individuals. Only in-frame clones appear in the TCRdb table, and some are missing; sequencing was by immunoSEQ multiplex PCR. The sample contains about 2.4 million clones, roughly 93% of which appear only once. Sequences were obtained from naive CD4+ T cells from PBMCs. Stated subset: CD45RA+ positively selected. Every receptor here comes from a man between 18 and 35 years old in good health. Some clones in this sample may be carry-over from other donors' samples.

The genes are TRBV19 and TRBJ1-1, with 9 nucleotides matching TRBD1. The CDR3 extends over 16 amino acids. V lost 1 base to trimming and J lost 1 base; unmatched junction nucleotides: 4. Germline values: CDR1 LNHDA, CDR2 SQIVND (reference sequence). The CDR3: CASSIGTGATNTEAFF. CDR3 in DNA: TGTGCCAGTAGTATAGGGACAGGGGCTACGAACACTGAAGCTTTCTTT.

V and J are TRBV29-1 and TRBJ2-5; D is unclear. The CDR3 consists of 12 residues. V shed 6 bases and J shed 2 bases, with 10 bases lying between them. The germline CDR1 and CDR2 sequences are SQVTM and ANQGSEA. The CDR3 sequence is CSVTRLQETQYF. CDR3 sequence (DNA): TGCAGCGTCACCCGGCTTCAAGAGACCCAGTACTTC.

The rearrangement links TRBV5-4 to TRBJ2-3; possible D gene TRBD2, 5 bases. Trimming took 0 bases from V and 3 from J, leaving 11 bases between them. Per the germline V gene, CDR1 is SGHNT and CDR2 is YYREEE (reference sequence). The CDR3 runs to 15 residues. This CDR3 is CASSLAGRGTDTQYF. As DNA, the CDR3 is TGTGCCAGCAGCTTGGCCGGCCGAGGGACAGATACGCAGTATTTT. Using reference TRBV5-4 and TRBJ2-3 for the parts outside the CDR3, the full variable domain is ETGVTQSPTHLIKTRGQQVTLRCSSQSGHNTVSWYQQALGQGPQFIFQYYREEENGRGNFPPRFSGLQFPNYSSELNVNALELDDSALYLCASSLAGRGTDTQYFGPGTRLTVL.

This clone was counted a single time. V usage is TRBV6-6 and J usage is TRBJ1-1; D gene unclear. This CDR3 is built from 13 residues. Per the germline V gene, CDR1 is MNHNY and CDR2 is SVGAGI (reference sequence). The germline V and J ends were trimmed by 5 bases and 1 base, with 8 bases remaining between them. The CDR3 sequence is CASSARQNTEAFF. The DNA for the CDR3 is TGTGCCAGCAGTGCGAGACAGAACACTGAAGCTTTCTTT.

This clone appeared a single time. Distinct nucleotide sequences in the sample also encode this CDR3. The gene calls are TRBV28 and TRBJ1-2, with 8 bases matching TRBD1. The CDR3 sequence is 12 residues long. V gave up 6 bases and J gave up 7 bases; unmatched junction bases: 4. CDR1 is MDHEN, CDR2 SYDVKM, per germline. In DNA form, the CDR3 reads TGTGCCAGCAGGTCAGGGGGCTCTGGCTACACCTTC. This gives the protein CASRSGGSGYTF.

Comments on this clone: The junction and the germline gene differ at one end; a read error may be behind it. Other nucleotide sequences from this sample produce the same CDR3. The J gene is TRBJ2-7, the V gene TRBV5-1; no clear D. The CDR3 spans 13 residues. From germline, CDR1 is SGHRS and CDR2 YFSETQ. CDR3 residues: CASSLATHYEQYF. The CDR3 DNA sequence: TGCGCCAGCAGTTTGGCGACTCATTACGAGCAGTACTTC.

The J gene is TRBJ2-5, the V gene TRBV7-3; TRBD2 is a possible D gene (5 bases). Germline CDR1 SGHTA, CDR2 FQGTGA. The CDR3 length is 13 residues. V was clipped by 5 bases and J by 1 base, with 8 bases between them. The chain's CDR3 is CASSLEAQETQYF. The CDR3 bases are TGTGCCAGCAGCCTGGAGGCCCAAGAGACCCAGTACTTC.

The CDR3 spells CASSESRLIYNEQFF. CDR3 in DNA: TGCGCCAGCAGTGAGTCCCGACTAATTTACAATGAGCAGTTCTTC. This chain uses TRBV10-1 with TRBJ2-1, with D possibly being TRBD2 (5 bases). In germline, CDR1 is WNHNN, CDR2 SYGVQD (reference sequence). The V gene lost 0 bases and the J gene lost 4 bases, with 10 bases spanning the gap. The CDR3 has 15 residues.

The chain is built from TRBV28 and TRBJ1-2, with D possibly TRBD1 on 6 matching bases. Germline V gene data show CDR1 as MDHEN and CDR2 as SYDVKM. The CDR3 has 15 residues. With 7 bases removed from V and 0 bases from J, the gap between germline ends came to 15 bases. CDR3 loop: CASTSGGDPNYGYTF. The CDR3 DNA follows: TGTGCCAGCACCTCGGGGGGCGACCCTAACTATGGCTACACCTTC.

Note on this clone: Other DNA sequences of this sample code for an identical CDR3. The V and J genes are TRBV7-9 and TRBJ1-2; 9 nucleotides agree with TRBD1. Per the germline V gene, CDR1 is SEHNR and CDR2 is FQNEAQ (reference sequence). The length of the CDR3 is 14 residues. With V trimmed by 1 base and J by 4 bases, 1 base remained unmatched. The CDR3 nucleotides are TGTGCCAGCAGCTTAGGACAGGGGGGCTATGGCTACACCTTC. It specifies CASSLGQGGYGYTF.

V and J are TRBV4-1 and TRBJ1-1; TRBD1 might be the D (6 bases). V was clipped by 0 bases and J by 6 bases, with 20 bases between them. The germline V gene has CDR1 MGHRA and CDR2 YSYEKL. This CDR3 comprises 17 residues. The CDR3 here is CASSQDRAGAFVPEAFF. The CDR3 DNA sequence: TGCGCCAGCAGCCAAGACCGGGCAGGGGCCTTTGTTCCTGAAGCTTTCTTT.

The chain uses TRBV7-9 and TRBJ2-7; D uncertain. V was pared by 5 bases and J by 0 bases, with 17 bases between. CDR1 is SEHNR and CDR2 is FQNEAQ in the germline V gene (reference sequence). CDR3 size: 16 residues. Here the CDR3 DNA reads TGTGCCAGCAGCAAGAGGTCCAGCGATCTCTCCTACGAGCAGTACTTC. It specifies CASSKRSSDLSYEQYF.

This chain uses TRBV19 with TRBJ1-4, with TRBD1 matching over 8 bases. This CDR3 region has 14 residues. Germline values: CDR1 LNHDA, CDR2 SQIVND (reference sequence). J lost 8 bases, V lost 4 bases, and 6 bases had no gene match. The CDR3 spells CASSTRTGFEKLFF. The CDR3 nucleotides are TGTGCCAGTAGTACCCGGACAGGGTTCGAAAAACTGTTTTTT. The variable domain in full, with the rest retrieved from reference TRBV19 and TRBJ1-4, is DGGITQSPKYLFRKEGQNVTLSCEQNLNHDAMYWYRQDPGQGLRLIYYSQIVNDFQKGDIAEGYSVSREKKESFPLTVTSAQKNPTAFYLCASSTRTGFEKLFFGSGTQLSVL.

This rearrangement joins TRBV6-5 to TRBJ2-7, with 7 bases aligning to TRBD2. Germline values: CDR1 MNHEY, CDR2 SVGAGI. The CDR3 sequence is 14 residues long. V lost 5 bases to trimming and J lost 1 base; unmatched junction nucleotides: 5. The DNA of the CDR3 is TGTGCCAGCAGTCCTACTAGCGCGTCCTACGAGCAGTACTTC. Translating gives CASSPTSASYEQYF.

The V call is TRBV11-1, the J call TRBJ2-5, with 7 bases that match TRBD1. This CDR3 contains 15 residues. CDR1 is SGHAT and CDR2 is FQDESV in the germline V gene (reference sequence). J gave up 5 bases and V 2 bases, and 8 bases lay outside the gene matches. DNA for the CDR3: TGTGCCAGCAGCTTACCCAACAGGGGTGTTGAGACCCAGTACTTC. This translates into CASSLPNRGVETQYF.

V usage is TRBV28 and J usage is TRBJ1-2; D remains unclear. The V end was cut by 4 bases, the J end by 4 bases, with 13 bases between. CDR3 size: 14 residues. From germline, CDR1 is MDHEN and CDR2 SYDVKM. The CDR3 DNA reads TGTGCCAGCAGTTCCCCCCCACGGTCCTATGGCTACACCTTC. Its protein product is CASSSPPRSYGYTF.